This TCR beta chain was profiled in a study of cytomegalovirus exposure and HLA in healthy donors. About this clone: The antigen is undetermined.

In the PCR, 60 Vbeta and 13 Jbeta primers were used. Sequencing was performed with immunoSEQ multiplex PCR; in TCRdb, only in-frame clones are kept and a portion is missing. Found here are around 52,000 clones, around 85% of them singletons; the top ten hold over 1.5%. J gave up 4 bases and V 5 bases, and 6 bases lay outside the gene matches. CDR3 length equals 14 residues. The germline CDR1 and CDR2 sequences are LNHDA and SQIVND (reference sequence). Findings and caveats of the study: Later work found that TCR association rates differed between HLA loci; DRB1 had the most and HLA-C the fewest.

Sequencing was performed on PBMCs. The genes are TRBV19 and TRBJ2-3, with TRBD1 matching over 7 bases. The source of this sequence is a man aged 35 to 55 in good health and CMV-seronegative. The chain's CDR3 is CASSPRQGPDTQYF. The CDR3 nucleotides read TGTGCCAGTAGTCCTCGACAGGGCCCAGATACGCAGTATTTT.